The 9 T cell receptor beta chains below come from one sample, sequenced in a study of blood T cells in healthy people across ages. Together with a sample-barcoded 5' primer, a J-beta primer mix was included in a second PCR lasting about 7 to 12 cycles. One entry per CDR3 protein results from TCRdb running MiXCR on the 5' RACE reads. There are 850,000 or so distinct CDR3 sequences in the sample; around 30% occur only once, and roughly 17% lies in the top ten. The sequenced sample consisted of blood. The receptors here all came from a woman of 80 years or more in good health.

This clonotype was observed at least ten times. The rearrangement joins TRBV20-1 to TRBJ2-5; D remains unclear. The ends were cut back, 2 bases at V and 5 bases at J, with 12 bases in the middle. Germline V lookup: CDR1 DFQATT, CDR2 SNEGSKA (reference sequence). The CDR3 contains 13 residues. CDR3 nucleotides: TGCAGTGCTAGACCCCGGCAGGTTGAGACCCAGTACTTC. Its protein product is CSARPRQVETQYF.

About this clonotype itself: Being one base from a much bigger clone, this may be a read error. The rearrangement joins TRBV9 to TRBJ1-1; D ambiguous. Germline CDR1 is SGDLS and CDR2 is YYNGEE. V was clipped by 0 bases and J by 1 base, with 7 bases between them. The CDR3 runs 14 residues. CDR3 loop: CASSVGPWNTEAFF. The CDR3 DNA is TGTGCCAGCAGCGTAGGGCCATGGAACACTGAAGCTTTCTTT. The variable domain in full, completed from reference TRBV9 and TRBJ1-1, reads DSGVTQTPKHLITATGQRVTLRCSPRSGDLSVYWYQQSLDQGLQFLIQYYNGEERAKGNILERFSAQQFPDLHSELNLSSLELGDSALYFCASSVGPWNTEAFFGQGTRLTVV.

The table lists this clonotype with many counts. The genes are TRBV20-1 and TRBJ2-6; a weak D match, TRBD1 (7 bases). Germline V lookup: CDR1 DFQATT, CDR2 SNEGSKA (reference sequence). The CDR3 sequence is 17 residues long. V gave up 0 bases and J gave up 4 bases, with 16 bases separating them. CDR3 nucleotides: TGCAGTGCTAGAGACCCAGGGGGGTGGAAAGGGGCCAACGTCCTGACTTTC. Translated: CSARDPGGWKGANVLTF.

To note about this clonotype: The germline gene is not matched at one end of the junction; a read error may be the cause. The chain recombines TRBV7-2 with TRBJ2-1; D may be TRBD1 or TRBD2 (6 bases each). The germline V gene has CDR1 SGHTA and CDR2 FQGNSA. CDR3 length equals 18 residues. The CDR3, as DNA: TGTGCCGGCAGCTTAAATCTCCTAGGGGGACTTGGTCACGATGAGCAGTTCTTC. This encodes CAGSLNLLGGLGHDEQFF.

Notes on this clonotype: This may stem from a read error, because a much larger clone lies one nucleotide away. This rearrangement joins TRBV29-1 to TRBJ2-1; weak D call: TRBD2 (7 bases). This CDR3 spans 12 amino acids. Germline assignment: CDR1 SQVTM and CDR2 ANQGSEA. The CDR3 spells CSAETRGAFQFF. The DNA of the CDR3 is TGCAGCGCTGAAACACGGGGGGCCTTCCAGTTCTTC.

This clonotype was detected ten times or more. The J gene is TRBJ2-1, the V gene TRBV7-2, with 7 bases matching TRBD2. The trim removed 5 bases at V and 5 bases at J, leaving 6 bases unmatched. CDR3 size: 14 residues. Germline V lookup: CDR1 SGHTA, CDR2 FQGNSA. The CDR3 protein is CASSPTSLNNEQFF. The CDR3 DNA is TGTGCCAGCAGCCCGACTAGCTTGAACAATGAGCAGTTCTTC.

This clonotype occurred a few times. The J gene is TRBJ2-7, the V gene TRBV28, with no clear D. Germline CDR1 is MDHEN and CDR2 is SYDVKM. This CDR3 spans 14 amino acids. Trimming cost V 6 bases and J 3 bases, with 15 bases left between them. The CDR3 sequence is CASSGLSLLYEQYF. CDR3 in DNA: TGTGCCAGCAGCGGGCTCTCCCTACTCTACGAGCAGTACTTC.

The chain has TRBV29-1 and TRBJ2-2; possibly TRBD1 for D (5 bases). Looked up from germline, CDR1 is SQVTM and CDR2 is ANQGSEA. Trimming left V 4 bases short and J 0 bases short, with 9 bases between. The CDR3 is 14 amino acids. CDR3 in DNA: TGCAGCGTTGTCGCAGGGCCGAACACCGGGGAGCTGTTTTTT. This gives the protein CSVVAGPNTGELFF.

This clonotype came up a few times. This chain joins TRBV19 and TRBJ2-1; TRBD2 matches at 14 bases. Germline CDR1 and CDR2: LNHDA and SQIVND (reference sequence). The CDR3 covers 16 residues. V was pared by 5 bases and J by 6 bases, with 6 bases of the junction left unmatched. The CDR3 sequence: CASSGRLAGGLNEQFF. The CDR3, as DNA: TGTGCCAGTAGTGGGAGACTAGCGGGGGGGCTCAATGAGCAGTTCTTC.